This record concerns one T cell receptor (beta chain) sequence. The target antigen is unknown. Primers included in the PCR were 60 Vbeta and 13 Jbeta primers. This table comes from immunoSEQ multiplex PCR, and its TCRdb copy is limited to in-frame clones, with some not included. The table lists under 200,000 clones, 77% of them singletons, with more than 3.5% in the top ten. These data originate in a study of cytomegalovirus exposure and HLA in healthy donors. Whole-study findings and limits: According to reports, the classifier identified cytomegalovirus status with high specificity and sensitivity. After further analysis at a later stage, roughly 16,000 TCR beta sequences were associated with HLA alleles at 0.05 false discovery rate. TCR beta V segments were, for the most part, productive about 87% or about 30% of the time in an earlier analysis.

Germline assignment: CDR1 WNHNN and CDR2 SYGVQD (reference sequence). The CDR3 is 14 residues long. Trimming took 5 bases from V and 2 from J; bases not matched to a gene: 4. The chain combines TRBV10-1 with TRBJ2-3, with 7 nucleotides matching TRBD1. This clonotype originated in a man aged 25-40 years in good health and CMV-seropositive. Sample: PBMCs. DNA of the CDR3: TGCGCCAGCAGTCGCGGACAGGTCACAGATACGCAGTATTTT. It translates to CASSRGQVTDTQYF.